This TCR beta chain derives from a study of blood T cell repertoires in COVID-19 (dated by TCRdb to about 2020). Regarding the research as a whole: Collaborator samples came from the United States, Italy and Spain and covered acute and convalescent phases of COVID-19. The prospective study material was composed of cDNA or gDNA derived from T cells, B-cell-depleted T cells, or PBMCs. The dataset comprised deeply sampled blood TCRbeta repertoires from subjects exposed to, actively infected with, or recovered from COVID-19. A freely available public database, intended as a resource for researchers studying the immune response to SARS-CoV-2, is where the repertoires were released. The samples were drawn from the first 160 participants of the ongoing ImmuneRACE study and from over a thousand subjects provided by 6 global collaborators. Nearly every sample came with metadata listing a de-identified subject ID, COVID-19 status, age in years and sex. Where available, HLA class I and class II types were obtained from metadata supplied by the sample provider rather than from assay-based typing. Summary of the overall study and its limitations: The amount of clinical and demographic metadata varied by source and participant and was provided uncurated.

Whole blood was collected in K2EDTA tubes by collaborating institutions according to the institutions' own protocols. For TCRbeta analysis, collaborators shipped samples in one of three forms: frozen whole blood, isolated PBMCs, or DNA extracted from either of those sample types. At the junction V is shortened by 3 bases and J by 7 bases; bases outside the gene matches: 2. The CDR3 measures 14 amino acids from cysteine to phenylalanine. Solely the CDR3 DNA is kept, with 42 bases framed from the first base. CDR1 and CDR2 (KGHSH, LQKENI) derive from the germline V gene. For this clone: Its antigen is unknown. Base qualities are not recorded, but no much larger clone differs from it by a single base.

The immunoSEQ Assay, a bias-controlled multiplex PCR, was used to amplify TCRbeta CDR3 regions from genomic DNA. On the authors' methods: Nucleated cell counts per sample were estimated from amplification of reference gene primers within the assay. To quantify the absolute abundance of each unique TCRbeta CDR3 rearrangement, sequence reads were collapsed and filtered. For each sample, productive Simpson clonality was calculated by taking the square root of Simpson's diversity index across productive rearrangements. TCRdb carries this immuneACCESS record with in-frame sequences only. Its versions omit some clonotypes, under half of them owing to an unresolved V gene in the studies checked, with the rest unexplained. V and J calls and clone size are copied from that table; D and trimming were computed from the DNA. This sample lists over 200,000 clones; approximately 90% were detected once. The ten largest clones represent around 4.8% of the sample.

The sequencing sample was made of peripheral blood. This chain is built from TRBV18 and TRBJ1-6, with TRBD1 identical over 8 junction bases. The clonotype comes from a woman in her 40s with acute or convalescent COVID-19. The CDR3 has the sequence CASSPTGANSPLHF. DNA sequence: TGTGCCAGCTCACCGACAGGGGCGAATTCACCCCTCCACTTT.